Sequencing of this TCR beta chain was carried out in a study of T cell responses to AZD1222 COVID-19 vaccine. Assay: immunoSEQ multiplex PCR; the TCRdb copy retains only in-frame clones and omits some. This table has 150,000 or so clones, more than 75% appearing once. The J segment lost 5 bases and the V segment lost 0 bases, leaving 4 bases of the junction unmatched. CDR1 and CDR2 (germline): SGHDT, YYEEEE. The CDR3 is 15 residues long. Whole-study findings and limits: White British ancestry dominated among donors, who included more females, and clonal diversity was possibly underestimated. AZD1222 recipients seropositive at baseline numbered only 6 or 7.

This clone showed up just once. Its antigen is unidentified. The rearrangement uses TRBV5-6 and TRBJ2-2, with 7 bases matching TRBD1. This sequence originates from an adult in good health. The material sequenced was peripheral blood, taken on day 0 of MenACWY control vaccination. CDR3 in DNA: TGTGCCAGCAGCTTGGAGCCAGGGGGTACCGGGGAGCTGTTTTTT. Its protein product is CASSLEPGGTGELFF. The whole variable domain, filled in from reference TRBV5-6 and TRBJ2-2, reads DAGVTQSPTHLIKTRGQQVTLRCSPKSGHDTVSWYQQALGQGPQFIFQYYEEEERQRGNFPDRFSGHQFPNYSSELNVNALLLGDSALYLCASSLEPGGTGELFFGEGSRLTVL.